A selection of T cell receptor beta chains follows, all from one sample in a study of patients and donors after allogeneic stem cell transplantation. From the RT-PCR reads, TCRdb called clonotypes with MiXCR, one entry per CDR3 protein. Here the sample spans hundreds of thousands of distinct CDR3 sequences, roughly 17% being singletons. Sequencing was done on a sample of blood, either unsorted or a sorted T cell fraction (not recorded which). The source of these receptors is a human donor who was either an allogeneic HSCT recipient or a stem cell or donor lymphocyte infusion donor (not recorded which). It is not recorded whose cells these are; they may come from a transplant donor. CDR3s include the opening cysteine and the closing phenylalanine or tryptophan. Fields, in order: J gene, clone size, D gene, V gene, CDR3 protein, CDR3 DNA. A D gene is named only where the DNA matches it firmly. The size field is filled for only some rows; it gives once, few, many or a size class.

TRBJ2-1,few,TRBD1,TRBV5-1,CASRIQGRLNEQFF,TGCGCCAGCCGCATACAGGGGCGACTCAATGAGCAGTTCTTC
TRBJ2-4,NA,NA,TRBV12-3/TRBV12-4,CASSLAFRDQYF,TGTGCCAGCAGTTTAGCGTTTCGGGATCAGTACTTC
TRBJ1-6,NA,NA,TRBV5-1,CASSPDPNSPLHF,TGCGCCAGCAGCCCGGACCCGAATTCACCCCTCCACTTT
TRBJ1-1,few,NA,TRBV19,CASSIAAGFRDTEAFF,TGTGCCAGTAGTATTGCAGCAGGATTTCGGGACACTGAAGCTTTCTTT
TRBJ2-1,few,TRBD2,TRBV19,CASSRLAPPNEQFF,TGTGCCAGTAGTCGACTAGCCCCGCCTAATGAGCAGTTCTTC
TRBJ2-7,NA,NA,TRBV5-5,CASSLGQGSNYEQYF,TGTGCCAGCAGCTTGGGGCAGGGTTCTAACTACGAGCAGTACTTC
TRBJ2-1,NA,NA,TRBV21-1,CASSPLLNEQFF,TGTGCCAGCAGCCCTCTGCTCAATGAGCAGTTCTTC
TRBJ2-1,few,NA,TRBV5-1,CASSLGPTSNEQFF,TGCGCCAGCAGCCTAGGTCCGACTAGCAATGAGCAGTTCTTC
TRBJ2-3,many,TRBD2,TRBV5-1,CASSLAGTSGADTQYF,TGCGCCAGCAGCTTGGCCGGGACTAGCGGGGCAGATACGCAGTATTTT
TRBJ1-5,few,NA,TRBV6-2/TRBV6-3,CASNYQGSGPQHF,TGTGCCAGCAACTACCAGGGATCCGGGCCCCAGCATTTT
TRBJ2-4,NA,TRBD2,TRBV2,CASTTSGLAKNIQYF,TGTGCCAGTACAACTAGCGGGCTAGCCAAAAACATTCAGTACTTC
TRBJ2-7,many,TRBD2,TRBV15,CATSRVLAGGSSGQYF,TGTGCCACCAGCAGAGTCCTAGCGGGAGGGTCGTCGGGGCAGTACTTC
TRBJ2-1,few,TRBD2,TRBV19,CASSGALAGYNEQFF,TGTGCCAGTAGTGGGGCACTAGCGGGATACAATGAGCAGTTCTTC
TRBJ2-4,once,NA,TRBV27,CASRPLGAGAKNIQYF,TGTGCCAGCAGGCCCCTGGGGGCTGGAGCCAAAAACATTCAGTACTTC
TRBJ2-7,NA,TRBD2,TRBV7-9,CASRLGGAGEQYF,TGTGCCAGCAGACTCGGGGGGGCGGGTGAGCAGTACTTC
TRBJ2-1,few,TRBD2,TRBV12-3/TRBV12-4,CASSLKAGGNRFF,TGTGCCAGCAGTTTAAAAGCGGGAGGTAACCGGTTCTTC
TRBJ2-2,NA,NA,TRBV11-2,CASSDHRVGELFF,TGTGCCAGCAGCGACCACAGGGTCGGGGAGCTGTTTTTT
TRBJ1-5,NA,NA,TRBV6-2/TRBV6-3,CASSPWEGGLNQPQHF,TGTGCCAGCAGTCCCTGGGAGGGGGGACTAAATCAGCCCCAGCATTTT
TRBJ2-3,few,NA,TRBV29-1,CSVEGLGTDTQYF,TGCAGCGTTGAAGGTTTGGGCACAGATACGCAGTATTTT
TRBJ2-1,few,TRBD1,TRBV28,CAISDRGRNEQFF,TGTGCCATATCAGACAGGGGCAGGAATGAGCAGTTCTTC
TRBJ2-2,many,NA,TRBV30,CAWSVGVGLAGELFF,TGTGCCTGGAGTGTAGGTGTTGGCTTGGCCGGGGAGCTGTTTTTT
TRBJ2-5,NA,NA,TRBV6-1,CASRDSEETQYF,TGTGCCAGCAGGGACAGTGAAGAGACCCAGTACTTC
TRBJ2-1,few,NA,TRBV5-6,CASSLNGPNEQFF,TGTGCCAGCAGCTTGAACGGCCCAAATGAGCAGTTCTTC
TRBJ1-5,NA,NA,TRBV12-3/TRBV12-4,CASSPDINQPQHF,TGTGCCAGCAGTCCCGACATCAATCAGCCCCAGCATTTT
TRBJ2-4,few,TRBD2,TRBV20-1,CSALIAGTKNIQYF,TGCAGTGCCTTAATAGCGGGGACCAAAAACATTCAGTACTTC
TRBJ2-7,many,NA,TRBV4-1,CASSQDGTKGREQYF,TGCGCCAGCAGCCAAGATGGCACGAAAGGACGCGAGCAGTACTTC
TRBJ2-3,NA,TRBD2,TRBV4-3,CASSQATGGTQYF,TGCGCCAGCAGCCAGGCGACGGGGGGGACGCAGTATTTT
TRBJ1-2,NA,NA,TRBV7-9,CASSLPPTGIYGYTF,TGTGCCAGCAGCTTACCTCCAACCGGGATCTATGGCTACACCTTC
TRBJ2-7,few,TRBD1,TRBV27,CASSPRDSRSAEQYF,TGTGCCAGCAGTCCTAGGGACAGCCGTTCGGCCGAGCAGTACTTC
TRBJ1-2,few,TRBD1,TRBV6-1,CASSDRGLFGYTF,TGTGCCAGCAGCGACAGGGGGCTCTTCGGCTACACCTTC
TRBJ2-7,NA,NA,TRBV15,CASSRVGGRLNEQYF,TGTGCCTCCTCCCGAGTTGGGGGGCGGTTGAACGAGCAGTACTTC
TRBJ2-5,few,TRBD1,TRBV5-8,CASSSGDRGRMETQYF,TGTGCCAGCAGCTCTGGAGACAGGGGGCGAATGGAGACCCAGTACTTC
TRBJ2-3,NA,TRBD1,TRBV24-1,CATSDLTGATDTQYF,TGTGCCACCAGTGATTTGACAGGGGCGACAGATACGCAGTATTTT
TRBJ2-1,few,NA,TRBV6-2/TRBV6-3,CATKRTAGNEQFF,TGTGCCACCAAACGGACGGCCGGGAATGAGCAGTTCTTC
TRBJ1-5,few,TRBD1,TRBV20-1,CSARVGGRGANQPQHF,TGCAGTGCTAGAGTCGGGGGCAGGGGGGCAAATCAGCCCCAGCATTTT
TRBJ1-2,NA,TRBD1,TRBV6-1,CASGTGAANYGYTF,TGTGCCAGCGGGACAGGGGCCGCTAATTATGGCTACACCTTC
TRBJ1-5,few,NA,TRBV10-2,CASSEKPPYSNQPQHF,TGCGCCAGCAGTGAGAAGCCACCATATAGCAATCAGCCCCAGCATTTT
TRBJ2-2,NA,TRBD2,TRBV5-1,CASSSPGLAGRELFF,TGCGCCAGCAGCTCCCCGGGACTAGCGGGGAGGGAGCTGTTTTTT
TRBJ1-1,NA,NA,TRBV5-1,CASSVILNTEAFF,TGCGCCAGCAGTGTTATCCTAAACACTGAAGCTTTCTTT
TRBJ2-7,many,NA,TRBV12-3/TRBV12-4,CASSSPTGRHEQYF,TGTGCCAGCAGTTCCCCGACAGGTAGACACGAGCAGTACTTC
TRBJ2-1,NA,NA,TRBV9,CASTGLSGNEQFF,TGTGCCAGTACGGGCCTTTCCGGGAATGAGCAGTTCTTC